This is a list of T cell receptor beta chains from one sample in a study of Ad26.COV2.S vaccination and SARS-CoV-2 variants. Produced via immunoSEQ multiplex PCR; TCRdb's table is partial and in-frame only. Of around 320,000 clones listed, 87% are singletons. The sample consisted of peripheral blood, taken in a trial of Ad26.COV2.S vaccine versus placebo. The receptors shown here come from a person between 18 and 60 years old who received the Ad26.COV2.S COVID-19 vaccine or a placebo. CDR3s include the opening cysteine and the closing phenylalanine or tryptophan. A D gene is named only where the DNA matches it firmly. Expanded clones are given a class, and other clones once, few, many or no size at all.

d_call clone_size j_call v_call cdr3_nt cdr3_aa
TRBD1 - TRBJ2-1 TRBV12-5 TGTGCTAGTGGTTTGGGTGGGACAGGTGCCAATGAGCAGTTCTTC CASGLGGTGANEQFF
- - TRBJ1-5 TRBV12-3/TRBV12-4 TGTGCCAGCAGTTCCACAGACTATCAGCCCCAGCATTTT CASSSTDYQPQHF
- once TRBJ2-3 TRBV11-3 TGTGCCAGCAGCTTAGCTGGGGCAGATACGCAGTATTTT CASSLAGADTQYF
TRBD1 - TRBJ2-1 TRBV19 TGTGCCAGTAAAGGGCAGGGGGACAATGAGCGGTTCTTC CASKGQGDNERFF
TRBD2 few TRBJ2-1 TRBV6-1 TGTGCCAGCAGTGAACTAGCGGGGGGGAATGAGCAGTTCTTC CASSELAGGNEQFF
- - TRBJ2-2 TRBV6-5 TGTGCCAGCAGGGACGGACAGGGGGAGCTGTTTTTT CASRDGQGELFF
- - TRBJ1-4 TRBV7-8 TGTGCCAGCAAGATCATCCAGGGAGAACTTTTTTTT CASKIIQGELFF
- - TRBJ1-2 TRBV6-5 TGTGCCAGCAGTCCCCAGGGGAACTATGGCTACACCTTC CASSPQGNYGYTF
- - TRBJ1-2 TRBV12-3/TRBV12-4 TGTGCCACCGCGAAGATAGGGGGGGGCTACACCTTC CATAKIGGGYTF
- - TRBJ2-7 TRBV5-8 TGTGCCAGCAGCTTCGACGGGACACCCCTGCGCAGCTCCTACGAGCAGTACTTC CASSFDGTPLRSSYEQYF
- - TRBJ1-4 TRBV9 TGTGCCAGCAGCGCCCAGGACACCGATAATGAAAAACTGTTTTTT CASSAQDTDNEKLFF
TRBD2 - TRBJ2-2 TRBV9 TGTGCCAGCAGCTCCCGACGGGAGGTACGGGTGGACACCGGGGAGCTGTTTTTT CASSSRREVRVDTGELFF
TRBD1 - TRBJ1-1 TRBV6-4 TGTGCCAGCAGTCGACAGGGAGACACTGAAGCTTTCTTT CASSRQGDTEAFF
- - TRBJ2-3 TRBV20-1 TGCAGTGCTAGACCTAGTGATACGCAGTATTTT CSARPSDTQYF
TRBD2 - TRBJ2-2 TRBV10-3 TGTGCCATCAGGGGCGGGGGGAACACCGGGGAGCTGTTTTTT CAIRGGGNTGELFF
TRBD1 - TRBJ1-6 TRBV5-1 TGCGCCAGCAGCCCTGACAGGGGGCTTGCCCCAAATTATTCACCCCTCCACTTT CASSPDRGLAPNYSPLHF
- - TRBJ2-3 TRBV4-1 TGCGCCAGCAGCCCAAATCTGGGCACAGATACGCAGTATTTT CASSPNLGTDTQYF
- once TRBJ1-6 TRBV19 TGTGCCAGTAATAAGGGGATGAGCAACAATTCACCCCTCCACTTT CASNKGMSNNSPLHF
- - TRBJ2-7 TRBV7-6 TGTGCCAGCAGCTTAGTTGGTACCGAGCAGTACTTC CASSLVGTEQYF
- - TRBJ1-1 TRBV4-3 TGCGCCAGCAGCCTAGGGGAGCTCATGAACACTGAAGCTTTCTTT CASSLGELMNTEAFF
- - TRBJ2-1 TRBV3-1/TRBV3-2 TGTGCCAGCAGCCAAGAATGGGGCAATGAGCAGTTCTTC CASSQEWGNEQFF
- - TRBJ1-5 TRBV19 TGTGCCAGTAGTATAGGTGAGGTGGGTCAGCCCCAGCATTTT CASSIGEVGQPQHF
- - TRBJ2-7 TRBV19 TGTGCCAGTAGTACTCGTCCCTACGAGCAGTACTTC CASSTRPYEQYF
- - TRBJ2-2 TRBV7-9 TGTGCCAGCAGCTTAGGTTCAGGGAAGGTCGCCGGGGAGCTGTTTTTT CASSLGSGKVAGELFF
TRBD2 - TRBJ2-3 TRBV19 TGTGCCAGTAGTAGAGGACTAGCGGGGGGCCAGGGAGATACGCAGTATTTT CASSRGLAGGQGDTQYF
TRBD2 - TRBJ2-1 TRBV19 TGTGCCAGTAGTATAAGCGGGGGTACCTACAATGAGCAGTTCTTC CASSISGGTYNEQFF
- - TRBJ2-2 TRBV14 TGTGCCAGCAGCCAAGCGACCGGGGAGCTGTTTTTT CASSQATGELFF